One sample yielded the 28 T cell receptor beta chains listed below, sequenced in a study of blood T cell repertoires in COVID-19. Sequencing used immunoSEQ multiplex PCR; TCRdb keeps in-frame clones, though not all of them. Seen here are 280,000 or so clones, 85% to 90% observed once, and the top ten hold 2.5% to 3%. Sequenced sample: PBMCs or T cells enriched from blood (not recorded which). Receptors were obtained from a woman in her fifties or sixties who had been exposed to COVID-19.

The chain uses TRBV19 and TRBJ2-3; perhaps TRBD2 as D (5 bases). The CDR3 contains 15 residues. Trimming left V 3 bases short and J 5 bases short, with 15 bases between. CDR1 and CDR2 (germline): LNHDA, SQIVND (reference sequence). Here the CDR3 reads CASSMRLASRDTQYF. The CDR3 DNA follows: TGTGCCAGTAGTATGAGGCTAGCCTCGAGAGATACGCAGTATTTT.

This clone was detected once. The rearrangement links TRBV6-5 to TRBJ2-1, with D perhaps TRBD1 (6 bases). The V end lost 8 bases, the J end lost 1 base, and 15 bases lay between the germline ends. The CDR3 covers 15 residues. Germline loops: CDR1 MNHEY, CDR2 SVGAGI. The DNA for the CDR3 is TGTGCCAGCGGGGCAGGGGTTCTATCCTACAATGAGCAGTTCTTC. Encoded protein: CASGAGVLSYNEQFF.

Comments on this clone: At one end, the junction sequence differs from germline, possibly due to a read error. This chain connects TRBV7-7 to TRBJ2-7, with TRBD1 matching over 7 bases. This CDR3 comprises 16 residues. The germline CDR1 and CDR2 sequences are SSHAT and FNYEAQ (reference sequence). CDR3 amino acids: CASSDTADRELSEQYF. In DNA, the CDR3 is TGTGCTAGCAGCGACACGGCCGACAGGGAATTAAGCGAGCAGTACTTC.

This clone was picked up one time. The J gene is TRBJ2-1, the V gene TRBV6-1, with a weak D call TRBD1 (6 bases). Trimming took off 1 base at V and 4 bases at J, with 14 bases between the two ends. In germline, CDR1 is MNHNS, CDR2 SASEGT. The CDR3 is 16 amino acids. CDR3 coding DNA: TGTGCCAGCAGTGAAGGCAGGGGTTTGAGATACAATGAGCAGTTCTTC. Translated: CASSEGRGLRYNEQFF.

This chain connects TRBV18 to TRBJ2-1; no clear D gene. This CDR3 has 14 residues. Looked up from germline, CDR1 is KGHSH and CDR2 is LQKENI. V shed 3 bases and J shed 0 bases, with 6 bases lying between them. CDR3 residues: CASSPLSSYNEQFF. DNA for the CDR3: TGTGCCAGCTCACCGTTGAGCTCCTACAATGAGCAGTTCTTC.

The rearrangement uses TRBV5-6 and TRBJ2-7, with 8 positions matching TRBD1. This CDR3 has 16 amino acids. The junction had 10 bases not matched to a gene; V was cut back by 2 bases and J by 3 bases. From germline, CDR1 is SGHDT and CDR2 YYEEEE. The CDR3 protein is CASSFTRTGRDYEQYF. The CDR3 region has the DNA TGTGCCAGCAGCTTCACCCGGACAGGGCGAGACTACGAGCAGTACTTC.

The chain has TRBV30 and TRBJ2-7, with 10 bases identical to TRBD2. Germline CDR1 and CDR2: GTSNPN and SVGIG (reference sequence). V lost 0 bases to trimming and J lost 0 bases; unmatched junction nucleotides: 8. CDR3 length: 17 residues. CDR3 residues: CAWSVISGGLSSYEQYF. The DNA of the CDR3 is TGTGCCTGGAGTGTAATTAGCGGGGGGTTAAGCTCCTACGAGCAGTACTTC.

This chain uses TRBV11-2 with TRBJ1-1, with D tentatively TRBD1 (6 bases). The germline V gene encodes CDR1 SGHAT and CDR2 FQNNGV. This CDR3 is built from 14 residues. The ends were cut back, 4 bases at V and 5 bases at J, with 14 bases in the middle. DNA for the CDR3: TGTGCCAGCAGCTGGCACAGGGTTCGGACTGAAGCTTTCTTT. Residues: CASSWHRVRTEAFF.

Turning to this clone: An end of the junction differs from the germline gene, which may be a read error. The chain recombines TRBV6-1 with TRBJ1-4; TRBD1 matches at 7 bases. The CDR3 has 14 residues. Germline CDR1 and CDR2: MNHNS and SASEGT. The CDR3 reads CASSEDRVNEKLFF. The CDR3 DNA sequence: TGTGCCAGCAGCGAAGACAGGGTCAACGAAAAACTGTTTTTT.

The chain recombines TRBV2 with TRBJ1-6; D is undetermined. The CDR3 sequence is 16 residues long. Germline V gene sequence: CDR1 SNHLY, CDR2 FYNNEI. The ends were cut back, 4 bases at V and 7 bases at J, with 17 bases in the middle. The CDR3 spells CASSGIEGGYNSPLHF. CDR3 in DNA: TGTGCCAGCAGTGGGATTGAAGGAGGGTACAATTCACCCCTCCACTTT.

The rearrangement uses TRBV27 and TRBJ1-4; TRBD1 matches at 7 bases. This CDR3 comprises 14 residues. From germline, CDR1 is MNHEY and CDR2 SMNVEV (reference sequence). Unmatched junction bases numbered 2, after V lost 6 bases and J lost 1 base. CDR3 sequence: CASRHRGTNEKLFF. CDR3 DNA: TGTGCCAGCAGACACAGGGGAACTAATGAAAAACTGTTTTTT.

This chain uses TRBV12-5 with TRBJ2-1; TRBD2 matches at 11 bases. This CDR3 region has 18 residues. The trim removed 2 bases at V and 4 bases at J, leaving 10 bases unmatched. Germline V gene data show CDR1 as LGHNT and CDR2 as FRNRAP. DNA of the CDR3: TGTGCTAGTGGTTTGTTTAGCGGGGGGGCCGTTTATTACAATGAGCAGTTCTTC. Its protein product is CASGLFSGGAVYYNEQFF. Based on the CDR3 plus reference TRBV12-5 and TRBJ2-1, the full variable domain is DARVTQTPRHKVTEMGQEVTMRCQPILGHNTVFWYRQTMMQGLELLAYFRNRAPLDDSGMPKDRFSAEMPDATLATLKIQPSEPRDSAVYFCASGLFSGGAVYYNEQFFGPGTRLTVL.

This chain joins TRBV30 and TRBJ1-5; TRBD1 is a possible D gene (5 bases). V lost 1 base and J 3 bases, leaving 13 bases between the germline ends. Germline loops: CDR1 GTSNPN, CDR2 SVGIG (reference sequence). This CDR3 spans 15 amino acids. The CDR3 region is CAWSAAGQANQPQHF. The CDR3 DNA reads TGTGCCTGGAGTGCCGCGGGGCAGGCCAATCAGCCCCAGCATTTT.

The chain couples TRBV7-9 to TRBJ2-3; TRBD2 aligns across 7 bases. The ends lost 2 bases at V and 4 bases at J; junction bases unmatched: 6. Germline CDR1 and CDR2: SEHNR and FQNEAQ (reference sequence). CDR3 length: 15 amino acids. Written as DNA, the CDR3 is TGTGCCAGCAGCTTATCGGCAGGGAGGGCAGATACGCAGTATTTT. This encodes CASSLSAGRADTQYF.

This clone is a singleton in its sample. The chain recombines TRBV23-1 with TRBJ1-5; 7 positions match TRBD1. TRBV23-1 is an open reading frame, and its role is uncertain. V lost 3 bases, J lost 3 bases, and 14 bases stayed unmatched. The CDR3 is 18 residues long. CDR3 residues: CASSQKLHLTGLNQPQHF. CDR3 nucleotide sequence: TGCGCCAGCAGTCAGAAGCTCCACCTGACAGGGCTCAATCAGCCCCAGCATTTT.

The V call is TRBV19, the J call TRBJ2-5, with 7 bases lining up with TRBD1. Trimming cost V 4 bases and J 2 bases; bases outside gene matches: 7. The CDR3 sequence is 15 residues long. Germline-derived CDR1 and CDR2 are LNHDA and SQIVND (reference sequence). CDR3 sequence reads: CASSTFRDSQETQYF. As DNA, the CDR3 is TGTGCCAGTAGTACATTCCGGGACAGTCAAGAGACCCAGTACTTC.

The V and J genes are TRBV11-1 and TRBJ2-7, with TRBD2 as a possible D gene (6 bases). V was clipped by 3 bases and J by 6 bases, with 9 bases between them. This CDR3 comprises 12 residues. Germline lookup yields CDR1 SGHAT and CDR2 FQDESV (reference sequence). CDR3 amino acids: CASSLSGVEQYF. CDR3 coding DNA: TGTGCCAGCAGCTTGTCGGGGGTCGAGCAGTACTTC.

The V and J genes are TRBV24-1 and TRBJ2-3; possible D gene TRBD1, 6 bases. V lost 4 bases to trimming and J lost 4 bases, with 17 bases between them. The CDR3 extends over 16 amino acids. In germline, CDR1 is KGHDR, CDR2 SFDVKD. The CDR3 spells CATSDPYTGLADTQYF. The CDR3 nucleotides are TGTGCCACCAGTGACCCCTACACAGGGTTGGCAGATACGCAGTATTTT.

The rearrangement links TRBV28 to TRBJ1-2; 7 nucleotides match TRBD1. V shed 6 bases and J 8 bases; nucleotides not matched to a gene: 18. CDR3 length: 16 amino acids. Germline-derived CDR1 and CDR2 are MDHEN and SYDVKM. CDR3 in amino acids: CASSLHQTGTVWGYTF. The CDR3 region has the DNA TGTGCCAGCAGCCTCCACCAGACAGGGACCGTTTGGGGCTACACCTTC.

The chain carries TRBV13 and TRBJ2-2, with 12 positions matching TRBD2. The junction had 19 bases not matched to a gene; V was cut back by 5 bases and J by 3 bases. The CDR3 spans 21 residues. Germline V CDR1 and CDR2: PRHDT, FYEKMQ (reference sequence). CDR3 nucleotide sequence: TGTGCCAGCAGCGCCACCGACGCAAAACTAGCGGGGGGCCATTACACCGGGGAGCTGTTTTTT. Its protein product is CASSATDAKLAGGHYTGELFF. Supplemented by reference TRBV13 and TRBJ2-2, the full variable domain reads AAGVIQSPRHLIKEKRETATLKCYPIPRHDTVYWYQQGPGQDPQFLISFYEKMQSDKGSIPDRFSAQQFSDYHSELNMSSLELGDSALYFCASSATDAKLAGGHYTGELFFGEGSRLTVL.

The V gene is TRBV10-3, the J gene TRBJ1-6; TRBD1 aligns across 10 bases. The CDR3 runs 14 residues. V lost 6 bases, J lost 8 bases, and 4 bases stayed unmatched. Germline V CDR1 and CDR2: ENHRY, SYGVKD. CDR3 nucleotides: TGTGCCATCAGCGCCGGGACAGGGGATTCACCCCTCCACTTT. Protein: CAISAGTGDSPLHF.

This clone was observed a few times. The gene calls are TRBV19 and TRBJ1-5; 7 nucleotides match TRBD1. V was pared by 2 bases and J by 6 bases, with 7 bases of the junction left unmatched. Germline V gene data show CDR1 as LNHDA and CDR2 as SQIVND (reference sequence). The CDR3 extends over 15 amino acids. The CDR3 spells CASSIPTGALQPQHF. In DNA, the CDR3 is TGTGCCAGTAGTATACCAACAGGGGCCCTTCAGCCCCAGCATTTT.

V is TRBV2 and J is TRBJ2-1; no clear D gene. Trimming took 8 bases from V and 4 from J, leaving 6 bases between them. The germline V gene encodes CDR1 SNHLY and CDR2 FYNNEI. The CDR3 runs to 11 residues. In nucleotides, the CDR3 is TGTGCCAGCGCGGCTTACAATGAGCAGTTCTTC. It is translated as CASAAYNEQFF. Variable domain in full (rest from reference TRBV2 and TRBJ2-1): EPEVTQTPSHQVTQMGQEVILRCVPISNHLYFYWYRQILGQKVEFLVSFYNNEISEKSEIFDDQFSVERPDGSNFTLKIRSTKLEDSAMYFCASAAYNEQFFGPGTRLTVL.

The J gene is TRBJ2-3, the V gene TRBV27; tentative D call: TRBD2 (6 bases). Germline V gene sequence: CDR1 MNHEY, CDR2 SMNVEV (reference sequence). The CDR3 consists of 16 residues. With 3 bases removed from V and 0 bases from J, the gap between germline ends came to 13 bases. The CDR3: CASSFRGYGSTDTQYF. The CDR3 DNA reads TGTGCCAGCAGTTTTCGGGGGTATGGAAGCACAGATACGCAGTATTTT.

The V call is TRBV3-1 (or the pseudogene TRBV3-2), the J call TRBJ2-5; 11 bases are shared with TRBD1. The CDR3 extends over 17 amino acids. Germline V gives CDR1 LGHDT, CDR2 YNNKEL (reference sequence). J was trimmed by 4 bases and V by 4 bases; bases with no gene match: 11. The CDR3 bases are TGTGCCAGCAGCCTTGGAACCGGGACAGGGGGTGGAGAGACCCAGTACTTC. This codes for CASSLGTGTGGGETQYF.

The V call is TRBV6-4, the J call TRBJ1-5; tentatively, D is TRBD1 (5 bases). Trimming removed 0 bases from V and 3 bases from J, with 21 bases in between. The CDR3 has 19 amino acids. Looked up from germline, CDR1 is MRHNA and CDR2 is SNTAGT. The CDR3 region has the DNA TGTGCCAGCAGTGACTCTGAAAGGAGGGGCGCTAGTCCCAATCAGCCCCAGCATTTT. As protein: CASSDSERRGASPNQPQHF.

The chain recombines TRBV5-1 with TRBJ1-4; no definite D call. Germline V gene data show CDR1 as SGHRS and CDR2 as YFSETQ. The V and J ends lost 4 bases and 10 bases respectively, with 20 bases between them. This CDR3 is built from 15 residues. The chain's CDR3 is CASSPYEGQMGKLFF. The DNA for the CDR3 is TGCGCCAGCAGCCCCTATGAGGGTCAGATGGGAAAACTGTTTTTT. Looking up the rest from reference TRBV5-1 and TRBJ1-4 gives the full variable domain: KAGVTQTPRYLIKTRGQQVTLSCSPISGHRSVSWYQQTPGQGLQFLFEYFSETQRNKGNFPGRFSGRQFSNSRSEMNVSTLELGDSALYLCASSPYEGQMGKLFFGSGTQLSVL.

The rearrangement links TRBV10-3 to TRBJ2-2, with 8 bases fitting TRBD1. Germline V gene lookup returns CDR1 ENHRY and CDR2 SYGVKD. This CDR3 has 16 amino acids. J lost 1 base, V lost 6 bases, and 7 bases had no gene match. The DNA of the CDR3 is TGTGCCATCAGGGGGGGACAGGCCCTGAACACCGGGGAGCTGTTTTTT. Protein: CAIRGGQALNTGELFF.